This entry lists 32 T cell receptor beta chains sequenced from one sample in a study of blood T cells in healthy people across ages. A second 7 to 11 cycle PCR used barcoded and J-beta primers. TCRdb processed the 5' RACE reads anew with MiXCR; each CDR3 protein has one entry. The sample contains approximately 880,000 distinct CDR3 sequences, 40% to 60% of which appear only once. The material sequenced was blood. All receptors come from a man aged 25 to 45 in good health.

This chain links TRBV14 with TRBJ2-7, with D uncertain. Germline V CDR1 and CDR2: SGHDN, FVKESK. Trimming stripped 2 bases from V and 7 bases from J, with 12 bases between. The CDR3 spans 13 residues. The chain's CDR3 is CASSQYGSGEQYF. The CDR3 nucleotides are TGTGCCAGCAGCCAATACGGGTCTGGTGAGCAGTACTTC.

The chain carries TRBV9 and TRBJ2-4; D is perhaps TRBD2 (5 bases). The DNA end favors TRBJ2-7, so the J call may be wrong. Germline assignment: CDR1 SGDLS and CDR2 YYNGEE. The CDR3 has 16 amino acids. The CDR3 DNA reads as TGTGCCAGCAGCGGCGGGCCCGCGGGCTTAGCCTACGAGCAGTACTTC. Residues: CASSGGPAGLAYEQYF.

The rearrangement links TRBV3-1 to TRBJ2-4; D not certain. The DNA end favors TRBJ2-7, so the J call may be wrong. Germline lookup yields CDR1 LGHDT and CDR2 YNNKEL (reference sequence). The CDR3 sequence is 15 residues long. The CDR3 sequence: CASSQVSRGVYEQYF. DNA of the CDR3: TGTGCCAGCAGCCAAGTTTCGCGCGGAGTCTACGAGCAGTACTTC.

The genes are TRBV7-3 and TRBJ2-1; either TRBD1 or TRBD2 may fit D (5 bases each). The J call may be in error: the DNA end matches TRBJ2-7 better. This CDR3 has 14 residues. Per germline, CDR1 SGHTA and CDR2 FQGTGA. The CDR3 loop is CASSVNYQGAEQYF. CDR3 in DNA: TGTGCCAGCAGCGTAAATTACCAGGGAGCCGAGCAGTACTTC.

The gene calls are TRBV29-1 and TRBJ1-1; D is ambiguous. Trimming removed 3 bases at V and 1 base at J, with 9 bases between. The CDR3 has 13 amino acids. Germline V gene lookup returns CDR1 SQVTM and CDR2 ANQGSEA. The CDR3 reads CSVEGGQNTEAFF. Here the CDR3 DNA reads TGCAGCGTTGAGGGCGGGCAGAACACTGAAGCTTTCTTT.

The CDR3 region has the DNA TGTGCCAGCTCGCCGAACCTACCGGGACAGGGAGAGTATTTT. Its translation: CASSPNLPGQGEYF. The gene calls are TRBV18 and TRBJ2-3; 9 bases match TRBD1. The CDR3 has 14 amino acids. Germline values: CDR1 KGHSH, CDR2 LQKENI. Trimming at V came to 6 bases and at J to 13 bases, leaving 14 bases not matched to a gene.

The V gene is TRBV7-3, the J gene TRBJ2-3; D ambiguous. Germline loops: CDR1 SGHTA, CDR2 FQGTGA. V gave up 5 bases and J gave up 4 bases, with 10 bases separating them. This CDR3 spans 13 amino acids. DNA of the CDR3: TGTGCCAGCAGCCCCTCGCTGGCAGATACGCAGTATTTT. It encodes CASSPSLADTQYF.

CDR3 nucleotide sequence: TGTGCCAGCAGTTCCGACAGGATACACAATGAGCAGTTCTTC. The encoded protein is CASSSDRIHNEQFF. The gene calls are TRBV6-6 and TRBJ2-1, with D perhaps matching TRBD1 (6 bases). The germline V gene has CDR1 MNHNY and CDR2 SVGAGI (reference sequence). This CDR3 has 14 amino acids. Trimming stripped 4 bases from V and 5 bases from J, with 12 bases between.

There are a few counts of this clonotype. The rearrangement links TRBV5-1 to TRBJ1-2; D is possibly TRBD1 (5 bases). This CDR3 region has 14 residues. The germline CDR1 and CDR2 sequences are SGHRS and YFSETQ. V was pared by 4 bases and J by 3 bases, with 13 bases between. The CDR3 sequence: CASSREGPDYGYTF. CDR3 DNA: TGCGCCAGCAGCCGCGAGGGGCCAGACTATGGCTACACCTTC.

The chain employs TRBV29-1 and TRBJ2-7; no clear D. V lost 6 bases to trimming and J lost 1 base, with 10 bases between them. This CDR3 contains 12 residues. Germline values: CDR1 SQVTM, CDR2 ANQGSEA. CDR3 loop: CSVTCGSYEQYF. The DNA of the CDR3 is TGCAGCGTGACCTGTGGTTCCTACGAGCAGTACTTC.

The chain joins TRBV7-6 to TRBJ2-7; D is ambiguous. Trimming cost V 5 bases and J 4 bases, with 9 bases left between them. Germline V gives CDR1 SGHVS, CDR2 FNYEAQ. This CDR3 is 12 amino acids long. This CDR3 is CASSDRPYEQYF. The CDR3 region has the DNA TGTGCCAGCAGCGACCGACCTTACGAGCAGTACTTC.

The gene calls are TRBV7-9 and TRBJ2-5, with TRBD2 identical over 12 bases. Germline V gene sequence: CDR1 SEHNR, CDR2 FQNEAQ (reference sequence). J lost 0 bases, V lost 5 bases, and 4 bases had no gene match. The CDR3 runs 16 residues. The CDR3 reads CASSGGTSGYQETQYF. The DNA of the CDR3 is TGTGCCAGCAGCGGGGGGACTAGCGGGTACCAAGAGACCCAGTACTTC.

As to this clonotype: The conserved closing phenylalanine or tryptophan is absent in this CDR3, likely reflecting a read error. The chain joins TRBV4-2 to TRBJ1-5; D not resolved. The CDR3 has 17 residues. Trimming took off 0 bases at V and 6 bases at J, with 18 bases between the two ends. Germline values: CDR1 LGHNA, CDR2 YNFKEQ. The CDR3 DNA is TGTGCCAGCAGCCAAGATACAGCCGCGCTGGGGTCTCAGCCCCAGCATCTT. It is translated as CASSQDTAALGSQPQHL.

This clonotype was seen a handful of times. The gene calls are TRBV6-2 or TRBV6-3 and TRBJ2-5, with D perhaps TRBD1 (5 bases). The germline CDR1 and CDR2 sequences are MNHEY and SVGEGT. Trimming removed 5 bases at V and 7 bases at J, with 23 bases between. The CDR3 spans 16 residues. CDR3 amino acids: CASSGPRQGTIGTQYF. The CDR3 nucleotides read TGTGCCAGCAGTGGACCCCGTCAGGGTACGATTGGGACCCAGTACTTC.

This rearrangement joins TRBV20-1 to TRBJ2-1; D not resolved. Trimming cost V 4 bases and J 6 bases, with 10 bases left between them. CDR1 and CDR2 (germline): DFQATT, SNEGSKA (reference sequence). The CDR3 length is 12 residues. The CDR3, as DNA: TGCAGTGCTATTAAGGACGGCAATGAGCAGTTCTTC. Its translation: CSAIKDGNEQFF.

This chain joins TRBV11-2 and TRBJ2-4; TRBD2 aligns across 13 bases. The J call is in doubt because the DNA end fits TRBJ2-7 better. The CDR3 extends over 17 amino acids. Germline CDR1 is SGHAT and CDR2 is FQNNGV. CDR3 protein: CASSQGLAGVLFYEQYF. The CDR3 nucleotides read TGTGCCAGCAGCCAAGGACTAGCGGGAGTCCTTTTCTACGAGCAGTACTTC.

This chain joins TRBV20-1 and TRBJ2-4, with D hard to call. There are 10 residues in the CDR3. Germline lookup yields CDR1 DFQATT and CDR2 SNEGSKA (reference sequence). Trimming cost V 4 bases and J 4 bases, with 2 bases left between them. The CDR3 region has the DNA TGCAGTGCTAAGAAAAACATTCAGTACTTC. It translates to CSAKKNIQYF.

This clonotype was counted between two and nine times. The chain recombines TRBV14 with TRBJ2-1; 7 bases are a match to TRBD2. V trimming: 5 bases; J trimming: 6 bases; junction bases outside the gene matches: 16. The CDR3 totals 17 residues. Germline loops: CDR1 SGHDN, CDR2 FVKESK. The CDR3, as DNA: TGTGCCAGCAGCTATACTGCAGGGACTAACCGAGCCAATGAGCAGTTCTTC. This encodes CASSYTAGTNRANEQFF.

The chain recombines TRBV29-1 with TRBJ2-5; D is uncertain. The J call may be faulty, since TRBJ2-7 better matches the DNA end. CDR1 and CDR2 (germline): SQVTM, ANQGSEA. The CDR3 loop spans 13 amino acids. Here the CDR3 reads CSVEGNDADEQYF. The CDR3, as DNA: TGCAGCGTTGAAGGTAACGATGCCGACGAGCAGTACTTC.

The chain carries TRBV6-2 or TRBV6-3 and TRBJ2-4; no definite D call. This CDR3 spans 16 amino acids. V shed 2 bases and J shed 0 bases, with 11 bases lying between them. Per germline, CDR1 MNHEY and CDR2 SVGEGT. CDR3 sequence reads: CASSYLTDLAKNIQYF. DNA for the CDR3: TGTGCCAGCAGTTACCTCACAGACCTAGCCAAAAACATTCAGTACTTC.

The chain carries TRBV18 and TRBJ2-3, with D tentatively TRBD1 or TRBD2 (5 bases each). Germline lookup yields CDR1 KGHSH and CDR2 LQKENI. V was pared by 2 bases and J by 7 bases, with 19 bases between. The CDR3 is 16 residues long. Written as DNA, the CDR3 is TGTGCCAGCTCACCAGTTGGGGGAATAGGCTCGCATACGCAGTATTTT. Amino acid sequence: CASSPVGGIGSHTQYF.

This clonotype came up a few times. CDR3 in amino acids: CASSIGRGAFF. The CDR3 bases are TGTGCCAGCAGCATCGGGCGAGGGGCTTTCTTT. This chain joins TRBV12-3 or TRBV12-4 and TRBJ1-1; D is ambiguous. CDR3 length equals 11 residues. Trimming took 6 bases from V and 11 from J, leaving 13 bases between them.

V usage is TRBV27 and J usage is TRBJ1-5, with D possibly TRBD1 on 6 matching bases. Germline CDR1 and CDR2: MNHEY and SMNVEV (reference sequence). The ends were cut back, 3 bases at V and 9 bases at J, with 18 bases in the middle. This CDR3 region has 15 residues. CDR3 DNA: TGTGCCAGCAGTTTCTCCCCGGGGGCCGGTAGGCCCCAGCATTTT. Amino acid sequence: CASSFSPGAGRPQHF.

This chain joins TRBV6-1 and TRBJ2-2, with D possibly matching TRBD2 (5 bases). This CDR3 has 17 residues. Trimming cost V 2 bases and J 4 bases, with 17 bases left between them. CDR1 is MNHNS, CDR2 SASEGT, per germline. The CDR3 spells CASSEMSWTGFTGELFF. The CDR3 coding sequence is TGTGCCAGCAGTGAAATGAGCTGGACGGGGTTCACCGGGGAGCTGTTTTTT.

CDR3 residues: CSVGIAGYSGNTIYF. The CDR3 DNA is TGCAGCGTTGGCATAGCGGGTTACTCTGGAAACACCATATATTTT. This rearrangement joins TRBV29-1 to TRBJ1-3; no definite D call. V was cut by 4 bases and J by 0 bases, with 13 bases left in between. The CDR3 runs to 15 residues. Germline CDR1 SQVTM, CDR2 ANQGSEA.

The chain uses TRBV9 and TRBJ2-3; weak D call: TRBD2 (6 bases). The CDR3 has 15 residues. The V gene lost 4 bases and the J gene lost 4 bases, with 16 bases spanning the gap. Per germline, CDR1 SGDLS and CDR2 YYNGEE. The CDR3 nucleotides are TGTGCCAGCAGCCCAGAGGTAGCGGCGGCAGATACGCAGTATTTT. Its protein product is CASSPEVAAADTQYF.

This clonotype has only a few counts. The chain has TRBV20-1 and TRBJ2-4; D gene ambiguous. CDR1 and CDR2 (germline): DFQATT, SNEGSKA (reference sequence). The CDR3 runs 9 residues. The CDR3 sequence is CSVGPAGYF. CDR3 coding DNA: TGCAGCGTCGGCCCCGCAGGGTACTTC.

This clonotype was seen only a few times. A read error may produce the germline difference seen at one junction end. The V gene is TRBV7-7, the J gene TRBJ2-3; D is undetermined. The CDR3 length is 14 residues. From germline, CDR1 is SSHAT and CDR2 FNYEAQ (reference sequence). The CDR3 region has the DNA TGTGCTAGCAGCTTAGGTGCGGTTTCAGATACGCAGTATTTT. Translating gives CASSLGAVSDTQYF.

V usage is TRBV20-1 and J usage is TRBJ2-1; tentative D call: TRBD2 (7 bases). The CDR3 consists of 14 residues. Per germline, CDR1 DFQATT and CDR2 SNEGSKA (reference sequence). Trimming took off 6 bases at V and 7 bases at J, with 19 bases between the two ends. The CDR3 here is CSAGGRQGGNEQFF. DNA of the CDR3: TGCAGTGCGGGGGGGCGCCAGGGTGGTAATGAGCAGTTCTTC.

The J gene is TRBJ2-5, the V gene TRBV30; no definite D call. CDR3 length: 11 residues. Germline V gene sequence: CDR1 GTSNPN, CDR2 SVGIG (reference sequence). V lost 0 bases to trimming and J lost 5 bases, with 4 bases between them. The CDR3 nucleotides are TGTGCCTGGAGTGTCCCGGAGACCCAGTACTTC. It yields the protein CAWSVPETQYF.

This clonotype was detected only once. The junction does not match germline at one end; this may be a read error. CDR3 region: CTSSLTAGKEGYTF. CDR3 nucleotide sequence: TGTACCAGCAGTTTAACAGCCGGAAAGGAGGGCTACACCTTC. The genes are TRBV12-3 or TRBV12-4 and TRBJ1-2, with D uncertain. The CDR3 is 14 amino acids.

This clonotype was seen more than once but under ten times. This chain links TRBV10-3 with TRBJ1-4; D ambiguous. Germline loops: CDR1 ENHRY, CDR2 SYGVKD. CDR3 length: 14 amino acids. Trimming cost V 5 bases and J 4 bases, with 11 bases left between them. The CDR3 region is CAISPGLLNEKLFF. The DNA for the CDR3 is TGTGCCATCAGTCCGGGCCTTCTTAATGAAAAACTGTTTTTT.